This TCR beta chain was captured in a study of response to subunit inactivated influenza vaccine. V lost 3 bases, J lost 10 bases, and 18 bases lay in between. This CDR3 has 14 amino acids. Germline-derived CDR1 and CDR2 are MDHEN and SYDVKM. Comments on this clonotype: Its antigen remains unidentified.

Study findings and constraints: Every seasonal influenza vaccination brings in few new T cells, the authors suggested.

TCRdb used MiXCR to reprocess the RT-PCR reads, holding one entry per CDR3 protein. The table records some 500,000 distinct CDR3 sequences, 25% of them present only once. This sequence joins TRBV28 and TRBJ1-1; D is possibly TRBD1 (6 bases). This material consisted of CD4+ T cells sorted from PBMCs, taken 5 days after vaccination. This TCR derives from a man aged 50 or older who received an inactivated influenza vaccine. This chain's CDR3 is CASSFQVGAHGAFF. CDR3 nucleotides: TGTGCCAGCAGTTTTCAGGTGGGGGCTCATGGAGCTTTCTTT.